The rows below give T cell receptor beta chains drawn from one sample of a study of blood T cell repertoires in COVID-19. The table came from immunoSEQ multiplex PCR; TCRdb's copy has only in-frame clones and leaves some out. The repertoire has 80,000 to 95,000 clones, 75% to 85% of them found once; the top ten carry roughly a tenth. Material for sequencing was peripheral blood. The receptors were sampled from an elderly woman with acute or convalescent COVID-19. Both conserved end residues are part of each CDR3. D genes are given only for firm matches. Only part of the rows carry a size: once, few, many, or a class if the clone is expanded.

TRBV10-3	TRBJ1-2	-	-	TGTGCCATCAGTGAGGGAAAACAGGTCCCCGGCTATGGCTACACCTTC	CAISEGKQVPGYGYTF
TRBV6-5	TRBJ1-2	-	-	TGTGCCAGCAGGGCAGGGTACTATGGCTACACCTTC	CASRAGYYGYTF
TRBV29-1	TRBJ2-3	-	-	TGCAGCGTTGTCGTTAACACAGATACGCAGTATTTT	CSVVVNTDTQYF
TRBV3-1/TRBV3-2	TRBJ1-2	TRBD1	-	TGTGCCAGCAGCCGACAGGGGGCAACCCCGAGATTCTATGGCTACACCTTC	CASSRQGATPRFYGYTF
TRBV5-4	TRBJ1-4	-	-	TGTGCCAGCAGCTTGGATGGAGGTCGGGAAAAACTGTTTTTT	CASSLDGGREKLFF
TRBV5-1	TRBJ1-1	TRBD1	-	TGCGCCAGCAGCTTGGCCCCCGCGAGGGGGCGGGAAGCTTTCTTT	CASSLAPARGREAFF
TRBV6-2/TRBV6-3	TRBJ1-5	-	few	TGTGCCAGCAGTTACCGTGATCAGCCCCAGCATTTT	CASSYRDQPQHF
TRBV24-1	TRBJ2-5	TRBD2	-	TGTGCCACCAGCCGACTAGCGGGAGCAGGAGAGACCCAGTACTTC	CATSRLAGAGETQYF
TRBV3-1/TRBV3-2	TRBJ1-1	-	-	TGTGCCAGCAGCCTCCACGAACAACTCACCCCGGGGGCTTTCTTT	CASSLHEQLTPGAFF
TRBV12-3/TRBV12-4	TRBJ1-1	-	-	TGTGCCAGCAGACGGACAGCGAACACTGAAGCTTTCTTT	CASRRTANTEAFF
TRBV25-1	TRBJ1-6	TRBD1	-	TGTGCCAGCAGTGTCGGACAGGGAGCCAATTCACCCCTCCACTTT	CASSVGQGANSPLHF
TRBV9	TRBJ2-3	TRBD2	once	TGTGCCAGCAGCACCCCGACGGGAAGCGGGAGGGGCACAGATACGCAGTATTTT	CASSTPTGSGRGTDTQYF
TRBV10-3	TRBJ2-7	TRBD2	-	TGTGCCATCAGTTTAGCCGGGACTAGCGGGAGGAGGTACGAGCAGTACTTC	CAISLAGTSGRRYEQYF
TRBV18	TRBJ1-5	-	-	TGTGCCAGCTCACCACCCGGGAATCAGCCCCAGCATTTT	CASSPPGNQPQHF
TRBV7-2	TRBJ2-7	-	-	TGTGCCAGCAGCCCCCGGGACTTCGCCTACGAGCAGTACTTC	CASSPRDFAYEQYF
TRBV6-5	TRBJ2-3	-	-	TGTGCCAGCAGTTACTCGGAGCCAAACACAGATACGCAGTATTTT	CASSYSEPNTDTQYF
TRBV24-1	TRBJ2-1	TRBD2	-	TGTGCCACCCGAAACCCCATCCTAGCGGGGACCTACAATGAGCAGTTCTTC	CATRNPILAGTYNEQFF
TRBV29-1	TRBJ1-2	TRBD1	-	TGCAGCGCAGGACAGGGAACCTATGGCTACACCTTC	CSAGQGTYGYTF
TRBV18	TRBJ1-2	TRBD1	many	TGTGCCAGCTCACCAGGACAGGGGTTGTATGGCTACACCTTC	CASSPGQGLYGYTF
TRBV6-5	TRBJ2-1	TRBD1	-	TGTGCCAGCAGTTACCCTGGACCGTCAGGGGGTAAGTTCTTC	CASSYPGPSGGKFF
TRBV28	TRBJ2-7	TRBD2	-	TGTGCCAGCAGTTCCTCAGCGGGAGGCCACTCCTACGAGCAGTACTTC	CASSSSAGGHSYEQYF
TRBV2	TRBJ1-2	TRBD1	few	TGTGCCAGCAGTGATACAGGGGGCAACTATGGCTACACCTTC	CASSDTGGNYGYTF
TRBV10-3	TRBJ2-3	-	-	TGTGCCATCAGTGAACTAGCTGATACGCAGTATTTT	CAISELADTQYF
TRBV2	TRBJ2-3	TRBD2	-	TGTGCCAGCAGTGCTCCGGGACTAGCGGGGGGGCCGCCCACAGATACGCAGTATTTT	CASSAPGLAGGPPTDTQYF
TRBV9	TRBJ2-3	TRBD1	few	TGTGCCAGCAGCGTATTAGGGGACAGGGGCACAGATACGCAGTATTTT	CASSVLGDRGTDTQYF
TRBV29-1	TRBJ2-3	TRBD1	-	TGCAGCGTGCGACAGGGTAGTGGCACAGATACGCAGTATTTT	CSVRQGSGTDTQYF
TRBV12-3/TRBV12-4	TRBJ2-7	-	-	TGTGCCAGCAGGGTAAGGGGCTACGAGCAGTACTTC	CASRVRGYEQYF
TRBV18	TRBJ2-1	-	-	TGTGCCAGCTCACCCCTCCAGGCCCACAATGAGCAGTTCTTC	CASSPLQAHNEQFF
TRBV28	TRBJ1-2	TRBD1	-	TGTGCCAGCAGCCTCCATGGGACAGGGGCCTATGGCTACACCTTC	CASSLHGTGAYGYTF
TRBV2	TRBJ1-2	TRBD1	once	TGTGCCAGCAGTGAGGACAGGGGATTCTATGGCTACACCTTC	CASSEDRGFYGYTF
TRBV19	TRBJ2-2	TRBD2	few	TGTGCCAGTCGGGGGGGAACGAACACCGGGGAGCTGTTTTTT	CASRGGTNTGELFF
TRBV6-6	TRBJ1-1	-	few	TGTGCCAGCAGTTACCTCCGGGTGAACACTGAAGCTTTCTTT	CASSYLRVNTEAFF
TRBV30	TRBJ2-7	TRBD2	few	TGTGCCTGGATTGGAGCGAGCGGGACGGCCTTAAGCTACGAGCAGTACTTC	CAWIGASGTALSYEQYF
TRBV28	TRBJ2-7	-	-	TGTGCCAGCAGTACGGGCTACGAGCAGTACTTC	CASSTGYEQYF
TRBV27	TRBJ1-1	TRBD1	-	TGTGCCAGCAGTGCCCAGGGGGACTACACTGAAGCTTTCTTT	CASSAQGDYTEAFF
TRBV14	TRBJ1-2	TRBD1	few	TGTGCCAGCAGCCAAATAGTGGGACAGGTTGGTGGCTACACCTTC	CASSQIVGQVGGYTF
TRBV7-9	TRBJ1-6	TRBD1	few	TGTGCCAGCAGCCGGACAGGGGGGCCACCCCTCCACTTT	CASSRTGGPPLHF
TRBV19	TRBJ1-2	-	-	TGTGCCAGTAGTATACGTGGACATCAGGGCTACACCTTC	CASSIRGHQGYTF
TRBV20-1	TRBJ2-1	TRBD2	-	TGCAGTGCTAGTCTAGCGGGAGGCTATGAGCAGTTCTTC	CSASLAGGYEQFF
TRBV29-1	TRBJ2-1	-	-	TGCAGCGTTGATCTGGACATCAGCTCCTACAATGAGCAGTTCTTC	CSVDLDISSYNEQFF
TRBV4-3	TRBJ2-2	-	-	TGCGCCAGCAGCCAAGACCCTCTGGGAGGTGGGGAGCTGTTTTTT	CASSQDPLGGGELFF
TRBV10-3	TRBJ2-7	TRBD2	-	TGTGCCATCAGTACAGGAGGACTAGCGGGAGCCCAGCAGTACTTC	CAISTGGLAGAQQYF
TRBV7-2	TRBJ1-2	TRBD1	few	TGTGCCAGCAGTAGGACAGGGAGGCCGAGCGATAGAGCTAACTATGGCTACACCTTC	CASSRTGRPSDRANYGYTF
TRBV18	TRBJ2-5	-	-	TGTGCCAGCTCACCACCGGGGGGAGAGACCCAGTACTTC	CASSPPGGETQYF
TRBV2	TRBJ1-2	-	-	TGTGCCAGCAGTGAGGCAGGGAATGGCTACACCTTC	CASSEAGNGYTF
TRBV6-6	TRBJ2-7	TRBD1	-	TGTGCCAGCAGTTCGAGGACAGGGGGCAGGTACGAGCAGTACTTC	CASSSRTGGRYEQYF
TRBV3-1/TRBV3-2	TRBJ2-3	TRBD2	-	TGTGCCAGCAGCCTTCACAGGGGACTAGCGGGGATCACAGATACGCAGTATTTT	CASSLHRGLAGITDTQYF
TRBV7-9	TRBJ1-2	TRBD1	-	TGTGCCAGCAGCGAGCGGACAGGGGGCGACTATGGCTACACCTTC	CASSERTGGDYGYTF
TRBV7-9	TRBJ2-2	TRBD1	once	TGTGCCGGAAATCGACAGGGAAACACCGGGGAGCTGTTTTTT	CAGNRQGNTGELFF
TRBV7-9	TRBJ2-1	-	-	TGTGCCAGCAGCTTAGCTAGAAATGAGCAGTTCTTC	CASSLARNEQFF
TRBV19	TRBJ2-2	-	-	TGTGCCACCAGGAGCCTACAGGGTTCCGCCGGGGAGCTGTTTTTT	CATRSLQGSAGELFF